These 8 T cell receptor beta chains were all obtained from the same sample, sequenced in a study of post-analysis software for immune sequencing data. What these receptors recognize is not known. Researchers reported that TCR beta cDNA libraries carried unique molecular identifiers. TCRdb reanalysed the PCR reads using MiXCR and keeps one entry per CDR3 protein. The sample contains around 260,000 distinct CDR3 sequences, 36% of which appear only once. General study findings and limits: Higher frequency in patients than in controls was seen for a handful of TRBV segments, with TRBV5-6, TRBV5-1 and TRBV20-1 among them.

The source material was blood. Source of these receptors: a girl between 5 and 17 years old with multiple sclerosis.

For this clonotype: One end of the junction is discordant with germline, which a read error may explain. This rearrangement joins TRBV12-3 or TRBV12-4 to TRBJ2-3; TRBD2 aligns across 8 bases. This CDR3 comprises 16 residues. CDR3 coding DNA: TGTGCCAGCAGTTTACTCGGCGGGAGGAGCACAGATGCGCAATATTTT. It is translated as CASSLLGGRSTDAQYF.

The CDR3, as DNA: TGTGCCAGCAGCCCACCGGGGGGCGACTCCTACGAGCAGTACTTC. It translates to CASSPPGGDSYEQYF. The chain carries TRBV9 and TRBJ2-7; maybe TRBD2 (7 bases). CDR1 and CDR2 (germline): SGDLS, YYNGEE. The CDR3 loop spans 15 amino acids. V lost 4 bases and J 0 bases, leaving 14 bases between the germline ends. The whole variable domain, filled in from reference TRBV9 and TRBJ2-7, reads DSGVTQTPKHLITATGQRVTLRCSPRSGDLSVYWYQQSLDQGLQFLIQYYNGEERAKGNILERFSAQQFPDLHSELNLSSLELGDSALYFCASSPPGGDSYEQYFGPGTRLTVT.

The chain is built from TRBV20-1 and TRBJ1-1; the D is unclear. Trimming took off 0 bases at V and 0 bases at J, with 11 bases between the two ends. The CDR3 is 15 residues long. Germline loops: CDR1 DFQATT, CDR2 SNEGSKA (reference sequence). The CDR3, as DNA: TGCAGTGCTAGAGACCGGCCCAGCCTGAACACTGAAGCTTTCTTT. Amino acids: CSARDRPSLNTEAFF.

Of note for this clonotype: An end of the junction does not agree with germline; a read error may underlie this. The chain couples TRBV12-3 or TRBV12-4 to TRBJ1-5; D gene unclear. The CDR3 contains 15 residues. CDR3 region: CASRSREDSNQHQHF. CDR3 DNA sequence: TGTGCCAGCAGATCCCGGGAGGATAGCAATCAGCACCAGCATTTT.

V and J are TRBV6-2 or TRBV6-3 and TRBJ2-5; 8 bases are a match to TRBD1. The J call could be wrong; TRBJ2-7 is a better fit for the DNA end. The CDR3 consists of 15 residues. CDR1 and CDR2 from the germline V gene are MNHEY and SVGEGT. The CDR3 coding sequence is TGTGCCAGCAGTTACTCGAGTCAGGGGGCCTCCGAGCAGTACTTC. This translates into CASSYSSQGASEQYF.

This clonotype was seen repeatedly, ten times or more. CDR3 loop: CSASPLAGVTDTQYF. The CDR3 region has the DNA TGCAGTGCTAGCCCCCTAGCGGGAGTTACAGATACGCAGTATTTT. The chain combines TRBV20-1 with TRBJ2-3; 10 nucleotides align to TRBD2. Germline CDR1 and CDR2: DFQATT and SNEGSKA (reference sequence). After removal of 3 bases from V and 3 bases from J, the junction contained 6 bases not matched to a gene. CDR3 length: 15 residues.

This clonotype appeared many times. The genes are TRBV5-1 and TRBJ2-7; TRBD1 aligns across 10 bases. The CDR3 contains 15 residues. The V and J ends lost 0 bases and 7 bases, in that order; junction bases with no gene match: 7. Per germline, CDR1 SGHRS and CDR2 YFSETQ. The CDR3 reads CASSLAGTGDDEQYF. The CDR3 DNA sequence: TGCGCCAGCAGCTTGGCCGGGACAGGGGACGATGAGCAGTACTTC. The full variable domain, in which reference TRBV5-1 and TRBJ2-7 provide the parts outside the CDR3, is KAGVTQTPRYLIKTRGQQVTLSCSPISGHRSVSWYQQTPGQGLQFLFEYFSETQRNKGNFPGRFSGRQFSNSRSEMNVSTLELGDSALYLCASSLAGTGDDEQYFGPGTRLTVT.

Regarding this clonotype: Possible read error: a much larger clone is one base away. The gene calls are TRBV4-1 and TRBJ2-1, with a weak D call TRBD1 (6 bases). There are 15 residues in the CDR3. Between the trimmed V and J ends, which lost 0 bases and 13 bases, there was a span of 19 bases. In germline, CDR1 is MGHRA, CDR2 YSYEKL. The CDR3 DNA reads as TGCGCCAGCAGCCAAGAAGGAGGCAGGGGAGAGACCCAGTTCTTC. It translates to CASSQEGGRGETQFF.